The subject of this entry is one T cell receptor (beta chain). The antigen remains unidentified. Primers for the PCR totalled 60 Vbeta and 13 Jbeta. Sequenced by immunoSEQ multiplex PCR; TCRdb stores in-frame clones only, minus some. This sample has around 63,000 clones, with under 85% found just once. The source of the sample is a study of cytomegalovirus exposure and HLA in healthy donors. Study outcomes and limitations: Reports state that TCR beta sequences accurately predicted most subjects' HLA-A and HLA-B alleles.

The germline V and J ends were trimmed by 7 bases and 3 bases, with 16 bases remaining between them. This CDR3 is built from 14 residues. Germline V CDR1 and CDR2: SGHKS, YYEKEE (reference sequence). The sequencing sample was made of PBMCs. The V gene is TRBV5-5, the J gene TRBJ1-1; a possible D gene is TRBD1 (5 bases). This TCR came from a woman in her thirties in good health and CMV-seronegative. The CDR3 protein is CASGGGYRDTEAFF. For the CDR3, the DNA is TGTGCCAGCGGCGGGGGGTATCGGGACACTGAAGCTTTCTTT.